The 21 T cell receptor beta chains in this list originate from one sample, sequenced in a study of OX40 agonist ivuxolimab in advanced cancers. Assay used: immunoSEQ multiplex PCR; TCRdb lists only in-frame clones, some missing. The table lists about 130,000 clones, over 75% of them singletons. Material: CD4+ or CD8+ T cells sorted from blood, obtained in a trial of the OX40 agonist ivuxolimab. The source is an adult with an advanced solid tumor such as melanoma, head and neck, liver or kidney cancer.

The rearrangement uses TRBV5-1 and TRBJ2-5, with D unresolved. The CDR3 is made up of 14 amino acids. Per germline, CDR1 SGHRS and CDR2 YFSETQ. The V gene lost 1 base and the J gene lost 2 bases, with 9 bases spanning the gap. For the CDR3, the DNA is TGCGCCAGCAGCTTGAATCGGCAACAAGAGACCCAGTACTTC. This gives the protein CASSLNRQQETQYF.

For the CDR3, the DNA is TGTGCCAGCAGCTTAGGCAGGCTCTATGGCTACACCTTC. Protein sequence: CASSLGRLYGYTF. The V gene is TRBV7-2, the J gene TRBJ1-2; D is unclear. Germline CDR1 and CDR2: SGHTA and FQGNSA. V was clipped by 1 base and J by 4 bases, with 7 bases between them. The CDR3 loop spans 13 amino acids.

The chain combines TRBV5-1 with TRBJ1-2; unclear D gene. In germline, CDR1 is SGHRS, CDR2 YFSETQ. This CDR3 has 15 residues. The V end lost 1 base, the J end lost 0 bases, and 10 bases lay between the germline ends. Here the CDR3 DNA reads TGCGCCAGCAGCTTGAATGGATTAGCTAACTATGGCTACACCTTC. It encodes CASSLNGLANYGYTF. The whole variable domain, filled in from reference TRBV5-1 and TRBJ1-2, reads KAGVTQTPRYLIKTRGQQVTLSCSPISGHRSVSWYQQTPGQGLQFLFEYFSETQRNKGNFPGRFSGRQFSNSRSEMNVSTLELGDSALYLCASSLNGLANYGYTFGSGTRLTVV.

V gene TRBV10-3 combines with J gene TRBJ2-5, with a possible D match to TRBD2 (7 bases). CDR3 size: 13 residues. Trimming shortened V by 10 bases and J by 2 bases, and 14 bases separated the two germline ends. CDR1 and CDR2 from the germline V gene are ENHRY and SYGVKD. CDR3 in DNA: TGTGCCACTGGCGGGGGCCTGCAAGAGACCCAGTACTTC. Its translation: CATGGGLQETQYF.

The CDR3 coding sequence is TGTGCCAGCAGTGAGACAGCCTATGGCTACACCTTC. Translating it yields CASSETAYGYTF. The rearrangement joins TRBV6-1 to TRBJ1-2; a possible D gene is TRBD1 (5 bases). The CDR3 has 12 amino acids. V was trimmed by 3 bases and J by 4 bases, leaving 6 bases between them. CDR1 is MNHNS, CDR2 SASEGT, per germline.

The table lists this clone with a count of one. The chain carries TRBV19 and TRBJ2-4, with 8 bases that match TRBD1. Trimming at V came to 4 bases and at J to 0 bases, leaving 8 bases not matched to a gene. CDR3 length: 17 amino acids. Germline V CDR1 and CDR2: LNHDA, SQIVND (reference sequence). CDR3: CASSTGGGNIAKNIQYF. In nucleotides, the CDR3 is TGTGCCAGTAGTACAGGGGGCGGAAATATAGCCAAAAACATTCAGTACTTC. Supplemented by reference TRBV19 and TRBJ2-4, the full variable domain reads DGGITQSPKYLFRKEGQNVTLSCEQNLNHDAMYWYRQDPGQGLRLIYYSQIVNDFQKGDIAEGYSVSREKKESFPLTVTSAQKNPTAFYLCASSTGGGNIAKNIQYFGAGTRLSVL.

The rearrangement joins TRBV2 to TRBJ1-1; 9 positions agree with TRBD1. This CDR3 has 11 residues. Germline V gene sequence: CDR1 SNHLY, CDR2 FYNNEI. V lost 11 bases, J lost 5 bases, and 3 bases stayed unmatched. The CDR3 bases are TGTGCCTGGGGACAGGGTACTGAAGCTTTCTTT. Translating it yields CAWGQGTEAFF. Drawing the rest from reference TRBV2 and TRBJ1-1, the complete variable domain is EPEVTQTPSHQVTQMGQEVILRCVPISNHLYFYWYRQILGQKVEFLVSFYNNEISEKSEIFDDQFSVERPDGSNFTLKIRSTKLEDSAMYFCAWGQGTEAFFGQGTRLTVV.

This chain connects TRBV28 to TRBJ2-7; D tentatively reads TRBD1 or TRBD2 (6 bases each). V was clipped by 3 bases and J by 0 bases, with 9 bases between them. CDR3 length equals 14 residues. CDR1 and CDR2 from the germline V gene are MDHEN and SYDVKM. CDR3 DNA sequence: TGTGCCAGCAGTTTGGGGGGCAACTCCTACGAGCAGTACTTC. Its translation: CASSLGGNSYEQYF.

The chain employs TRBV5-1 and TRBJ2-5; 8 bases are a match to TRBD2. The J call is in doubt because the DNA end fits TRBJ2-7 better. The CDR3 has 15 amino acids. Per the germline V gene, CDR1 is SGHRS and CDR2 is YFSETQ. The CDR3 bases are TGCGCCAGCAGCTTGTCTGGGACTAGATCTTACGAGCAGTACTTC. Translated: CASSLSGTRSYEQYF.

The rearrangement uses TRBV5-1 and TRBJ2-7; D not resolved. Germline assignment: CDR1 SGHRS and CDR2 YFSETQ. V lost 4 bases, J lost 7 bases, and 15 bases lay in between. This CDR3 has 13 residues. CDR3 residues: CASSLDSNLEQYF. The CDR3 DNA reads TGCGCCAGCAGCCTAGACTCTAATCTTGAGCAGTACTTC.

The chain uses TRBV11-2 and TRBJ1-5; D gene unclear. V was shortened by 0 bases and J by 9 bases, with 9 bases between the two germline ends. The germline gives CDR1 SGHAT, CDR2 FQNNGV. The CDR3 covers 13 residues. The CDR3 spells CASSLDGVLPQHF. CDR3 sequence (DNA): TGTGCCAGCAGCTTAGATGGAGTGCTGCCCCAGCATTTT.

The sample holds one count of this clone. V is TRBV5-4 and J is TRBJ2-1; 13 bases are a match to TRBD2. Germline V gene lookup returns CDR1 SGHNT and CDR2 YYREEE (reference sequence). The CDR3 consists of 16 residues. The J segment lost 3 bases and the V segment lost 4 bases, leaving 4 bases of the junction unmatched. The CDR3 protein is CASSARTSGSYNEQFF. The CDR3 DNA is TGTGCCAGCAGCGCAAGGACTAGCGGGAGCTACAATGAGCAGTTCTTC.

The table lists this clone with a count of one. The rearrangement links TRBV28 to TRBJ2-3; unclear D gene. This CDR3 is built from 14 residues. The germline CDR1 and CDR2 sequences are MDHEN and SYDVKM. V lost 4 bases to trimming and J lost 1 base, with 9 bases between them. The CDR3 reads CASSWRRGTDTQYF. In DNA, the CDR3 is TGTGCCAGCAGTTGGCGGAGAGGCACAGATACGCAGTATTTT.

This clone was observed once. The V call is TRBV11-1, the J call TRBJ1-1; D perhaps matches TRBD1 (5 bases). The CDR3 loop spans 16 amino acids. V was pared by 1 base and J by 3 bases, with 15 bases between. From germline, CDR1 is SGHAT and CDR2 FQDESV (reference sequence). The CDR3 region has the DNA TGTGCCAGCAGCTTAGAGGGCTTCCTGGGGGACACTGAAGCTTTCTTT. Translating gives CASSLEGFLGDTEAFF.

V gene TRBV19 combines with J gene TRBJ1-2; tentative D call: TRBD1 (5 bases). The CDR3 length is 11 residues. Trimming shortened V by 7 bases and J by 8 bases, and 11 bases separated the two germline ends. Germline V gene data show CDR1 as LNHDA and CDR2 as SQIVND (reference sequence). CDR3 DNA sequence: TGTGCCAGTACCGACAGCGTCGGCTACACCTTC. This gives the protein CASTDSVGYTF. Supplemented by reference TRBV19 and TRBJ1-2, the full variable domain reads DGGITQSPKYLFRKEGQNVTLSCEQNLNHDAMYWYRQDPGQGLRLIYYSQIVNDFQKGDIAEGYSVSREKKESFPLTVTSAQKNPTAFYLCASTDSVGYTFGSGTRLTVV.

The chain has TRBV14 and TRBJ2-1, with TRBD2 identical over 14 bases. Germline V gene data show CDR1 as SGHDN and CDR2 as FVKESK. The CDR3 has 14 amino acids. V lost 1 base, J lost 10 bases, and 0 bases stayed unmatched. The CDR3 here is CASSQGLAGGEQFF. CDR3 bases: TGTGCCAGCAGCCAAGGACTAGCGGGAGGGGAGCAGTTCTTC.

This clone was seen only once. V usage is TRBV19 and J usage is TRBJ1-5; weak D call: TRBD1 (5 bases). CDR3 length: 15 residues. V lost 4 bases to trimming and J lost 6 bases, with 16 bases between them. CDR1 LNHDA and CDR2 SQIVND come from the germline V gene (reference sequence). CDR3 coding DNA: TGTGCCAGTAGTAATTTACGGGGGAGTGTTCAGCCCCAGCATTTT. Translating gives CASSNLRGSVQPQHF.

V is TRBV19 and J is TRBJ1-5; D unclear. The CDR3 loop spans 15 amino acids. Germline-derived CDR1 and CDR2 are LNHDA and SQIVND (reference sequence). V lost 1 base and J 7 bases, leaving 14 bases between the germline ends. The CDR3 region has the DNA TGTGCCAGTAGTATAGGAGAGGCGGGGTACCAGCCCCAGCATTTT. It yields the protein CASSIGEAGYQPQHF. Supplemented by reference TRBV19 and TRBJ1-5, the full variable domain reads DGGITQSPKYLFRKEGQNVTLSCEQNLNHDAMYWYRQDPGQGLRLIYYSQIVNDFQKGDIAEGYSVSREKKESFPLTVTSAQKNPTAFYLCASSIGEAGYQPQHFGDGTRLSIL.

This clone was observed a few times. The V and J genes are TRBV6-5 and TRBJ1-1; tentatively, D is TRBD1 (5 bases). CDR3 size: 14 residues. Germline CDR1 and CDR2: MNHEY and SVGAGI. V shed 2 bases and J shed 3 bases, with 10 bases lying between them. The CDR3 protein is CASSYLGGDTEAFF. The DNA for the CDR3 is TGTGCCAGCAGTTACCTCGGGGGGGACACTGAAGCTTTCTTT.

The count of this clone is one. The rearrangement links TRBV23-1 to TRBJ2-3; D not certain. TRBV23-1 is sorted into the ORF group, with uncertain function. The V end lost 0 bases, the J end lost 6 bases, and 10 bases lay between the germline ends. The CDR3 totals 14 residues. This CDR3 is CASSQSPLRDTQYF. Here the CDR3 DNA reads TGCGCCAGCAGTCAATCGCCTCTTCGGGATACGCAGTATTTT.

This chain links TRBV10-1 with TRBJ1-1; 11 nucleotides line up with TRBD1. CDR1 is WNHNN, CDR2 SYGVQD, per germline (reference sequence). The CDR3 runs 15 residues. V lost 0 bases, J lost 7 bases, and 4 bases stayed unmatched. The CDR3 reads CASSESRTGGFEAFF. The CDR3 DNA is TGCGCCAGCAGTGAGTCCCGGACAGGGGGCTTTGAAGCTTTCTTT.